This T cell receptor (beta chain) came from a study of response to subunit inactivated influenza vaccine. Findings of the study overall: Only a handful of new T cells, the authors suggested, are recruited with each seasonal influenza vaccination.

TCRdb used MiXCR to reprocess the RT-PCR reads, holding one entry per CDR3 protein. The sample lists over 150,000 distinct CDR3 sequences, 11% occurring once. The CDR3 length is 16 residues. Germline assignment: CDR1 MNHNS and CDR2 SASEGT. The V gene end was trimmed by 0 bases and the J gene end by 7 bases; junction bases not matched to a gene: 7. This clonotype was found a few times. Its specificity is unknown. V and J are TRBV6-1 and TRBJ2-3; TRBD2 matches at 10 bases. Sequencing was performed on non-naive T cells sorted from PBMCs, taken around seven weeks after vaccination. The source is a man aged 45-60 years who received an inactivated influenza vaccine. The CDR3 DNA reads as TGTGCCAGCAGTGAAGCGCGGGCTAGCGGGAGAAATACGCAGTATTTT. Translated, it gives CASSEARASGRNTQYF.